One sample yielded the 20 T cell receptor beta chains listed below, sequenced in a study of T cell repertoires in cytomegalovirus infection (dated by TCRdb to the late 2010s). Sequencing took place on an Illumina HiSeq 1500. TCRdb passed the public sequencing reads through fastp at Q25 and MiXCR, retaining productive beta sequences. CDR3 protein duplicates are merged, each entry listing the most common genes and DNA. This sample comprises over 450,000 distinct CDR3 sequences, approximately 10% of them detected only once. The top ten clones comprise 10% to 13% of the sample. Sequencing was performed on PBMCs. All receptors come from a human donor in good health (CMV status not recorded). Some clones in this sample may be carry-over from other donors' samples.

The V gene is TRBV12-3 or TRBV12-4, the J gene TRBJ1-4; 9 bases are shared with TRBD1. The trim removed 3 bases at V and 7 bases at J, leaving 6 bases unmatched. This CDR3 has 15 amino acids. CDR3 loop: CASSFSQGAGEKLFF. The CDR3 nucleotides are TGTGCCAGCAGTTTCTCACAGGGGGCTGGTGAAAAACTGTTTTTT.

In its sample, this clonotype was seen many times. The chain joins TRBV19 to TRBJ2-7; 10 positions match TRBD1. The CDR3 length is 12 residues. The J segment lost 5 bases and the V segment lost 10 bases, leaving 5 bases of the junction unmatched. Germline loops: CDR1 LNHDA, CDR2 SQIVND (reference sequence). The CDR3 sequence: CATSGQGNEQYF. The CDR3 bases are TGTGCCACCTCGGGACAGGGGAACGAGCAGTACTTC.

This clonotype was seen repeatedly, ten times or more. V gene TRBV7-6 combines with J gene TRBJ2-7; 7 bases are a match to TRBD1. This CDR3 contains 15 residues. After removal of 1 base from V and 0 bases from J, the junction contained 3 bases not matched to a gene. From germline, CDR1 is SGHVS and CDR2 FNYEAQ. This chain's CDR3 is CASSLDRGLSYEQYF. DNA of the CDR3: TGTGCCAGCAGCTTAGACAGGGGTCTCTCCTACGAGCAGTACTTC.

There are many counts of this clonotype. The V and J genes are TRBV7-2 and TRBJ2-5, with D hard to call. With 1 base removed from V and 7 bases from J, the gap between germline ends came to 7 bases. Per germline, CDR1 SGHTA and CDR2 FQGNSA. The CDR3 runs to 12 residues. The CDR3 reads CASSLEVGTQYF. DNA of the CDR3: TGTGCCAGCAGCTTAGAAGTTGGGACCCAGTACTTC.

This clonotype was counted between two and nine times. This sequence joins TRBV23-1 and TRBJ1-5; 11 nucleotides match TRBD1. TRBV23-1 is an open reading frame whose function is uncertain. The V segment lost 1 base and the J segment 6 bases; nucleotides outside the gene matches: 8. This CDR3 spans 17 amino acids. CDR3 sequence reads: CASSQYYGTGGTQPQHF. The CDR3 DNA reads as TGCGCCAGCAGTCAATATTACGGGACAGGGGGAACTCAGCCCCAGCATTTT.

V is TRBV3-1 and J is TRBJ1-1; D ambiguous. The CDR3 totals 14 residues. Looked up from germline, CDR1 is LGHDT and CDR2 is YNNKEL (reference sequence). V was pared by 1 base and J by 1 base, with 7 bases between. CDR3 coding DNA: TGTGCCAGCAGCCAAGTGGAGGAGAACACTGAAGCTTTCTTT. This translates into CASSQVEENTEAFF.

The chain combines TRBV20-1 with TRBJ2-1; 8 bases fit TRBD1. The V and J ends lost 5 bases and 7 bases, in that order; junction bases with no gene match: 10. CDR3 length: 14 residues. The germline V gene has CDR1 DFQATT and CDR2 SNEGSKA (reference sequence). Here the CDR3 reads CSAAGQEGGNEQFF. DNA of the CDR3: TGCAGTGCTGCGGGACAGGAAGGCGGTAATGAGCAGTTCTTC.

This clonotype occurred a few times. The V call is TRBV19, the J call TRBJ2-1; the match to TRBD2 covers 16 bases. CDR3 size: 19 residues. J lost 3 bases, V lost 0 bases, and 5 bases had no gene match. CDR1 and CDR2 from the germline V gene are LNHDA and SQIVND (reference sequence). The CDR3 protein is CASSIDGTSGRALYNEQFF. The CDR3 region has the DNA TGTGCCAGTAGTATAGATGGGACTAGCGGGAGGGCCCTCTACAATGAGCAGTTCTTC.

This clonotype came up a few times. The rearrangement uses TRBV20-1 and TRBJ2-5, with 7 bases identical to TRBD1. J was trimmed by 5 bases and V by 6 bases; bases with no gene match: 15. The CDR3 length is 15 residues. The germline V gene encodes CDR1 DFQATT and CDR2 SNEGSKA (reference sequence). CDR3: CSAQNPQGVRETQYF. The CDR3, as DNA: TGCAGTGCCCAAAACCCCCAGGGGGTAAGGGAGACCCAGTACTTC.

This clonotype was recorded a few times. V usage is TRBV10-3 and J usage is TRBJ1-1; the match to TRBD1 covers 7 bases. Per germline, CDR1 ENHRY and CDR2 SYGVKD. The CDR3 loop spans 12 amino acids. V trimming: 2 bases; J trimming: 8 bases; junction bases outside the gene matches: 2. The CDR3: CAISERDSEAFF. The CDR3 coding sequence is TGTGCCATCAGTGAGCGGGACAGCGAAGCTTTCTTT.

This clonotype has only a few counts. The V call is TRBV20-1, the J call TRBJ1-5; 7 bases are a match to TRBD1. The CDR3 is 13 amino acids. Germline V gene lookup returns CDR1 DFQATT and CDR2 SNEGSKA (reference sequence). V was pared by 4 bases and J by 6 bases, with 6 bases of the junction left unmatched. The DNA of the CDR3 is TGCAGTGCTACCGAGGGGGCGAGTCAGCCCCAGCATTTT. It translates to CSATEGASQPQHF.

This clonotype was recorded many times. The chain combines TRBV5-1 with TRBJ2-7, with 9 bases lining up with TRBD1. Germline V gene sequence: CDR1 SGHRS, CDR2 YFSETQ. The CDR3 consists of 13 residues. The ends lost 5 bases at V and 6 bases at J; junction bases unmatched: 6. CDR3 region: CASSRDREVEQYF. Here the CDR3 DNA reads TGCGCCAGCAGTCGGGACAGGGAGGTCGAGCAGTACTTC.

At least ten counts were recorded for this clonotype. The chain joins TRBV5-5 to TRBJ1-5, with D possibly being TRBD1 (5 bases). The germline V gene encodes CDR1 SGHKS and CDR2 YYEKEE (reference sequence). The CDR3 is 16 residues long. Trimming removed 0 bases from V and 3 bases from J, with 13 bases in between. CDR3 residues: CASSLEAGQVNQPQHF. CDR3 nucleotides: TGTGCCAGCAGCTTGGAAGCAGGGCAGGTCAATCAGCCCCAGCATTTT.

This clonotype appeared a few times. CDR3 coding DNA: TGCGCCAGCAGCTTCAGGGGAGAGGTCTATGGCTACACCTTC. Protein: CASSFRGEVYGYTF. V usage is TRBV5-1 and J usage is TRBJ1-2, with a weak D call TRBD1 (6 bases). Germline V gene data show CDR1 as SGHRS and CDR2 as YFSETQ. The CDR3 has 14 amino acids. The V and J ends lost 2 bases and 4 bases respectively, with 12 bases between them.

This clonotype occurred many times. V gene TRBV18 combines with J gene TRBJ2-7; D is possibly TRBD2 (6 bases). CDR3 size: 16 residues. Trimming took 6 bases from V and 0 from J, leaving 18 bases between them. Germline CDR1 KGHSH, CDR2 LQKENI. The CDR3 nucleotides read TGTGCCAGCTCTAAGAGGGAGGACACGATCTCCTACGAGCAGTACTTC. Translation: CASSKREDTISYEQYF.

This clonotype appeared a few times. This chain uses TRBV27 with TRBJ1-3; D call uncertain. Germline V gene sequence: CDR1 MNHEY, CDR2 SMNVEV (reference sequence). Trimming cost V 5 bases and J 2 bases, with 13 bases left between them. The CDR3 is made up of 15 amino acids. The CDR3 protein is CASSPRKVAGNTIYF. CDR3 nucleotides: TGTGCCAGCAGTCCGAGGAAGGTAGCTGGAAACACCATATATTTT.

The chain recombines TRBV12-3 or TRBV12-4 with TRBJ1-5, with TRBD1 matching over 7 bases. The CDR3 contains 14 residues. V shed 8 bases, J shed 4 bases, and the junction held 8 bases outside the gene matches. DNA for the CDR3: TGTGCCAGCGGTCGCCCAGGGGGAAATCAGCCCCAGCATTTT. Translation gives CASGRPGGNQPQHF.

Of note for this clonotype: One base away lies a much larger clone, so this may be a sequencing read error. The CDR3 nucleotides read TGCAGTGCTAGAGGGACAGGGTCTGAGGCCAACGTCCTGACTTTC. As protein: CSARGTGSEANVLTF. The chain links TRBV20-1 to TRBJ2-6, with TRBD1 matching 8 bases. The CDR3 is made up of 15 amino acids. Germline CDR1 and CDR2: DFQATT and SNEGSKA (reference sequence).

Only a few counts were recorded for this clonotype. The CDR3 DNA follows: TGCAGGGCTTCTAGGGGGACTAGCTCCTACGAGCAGTACTTC. As protein: CRASRGTSSYEQYF. The gene calls are TRBV20-1 and TRBJ2-7; TRBD2 aligns across 8 bases. The CDR3 has 14 residues. CDR1 is DFQATT and CDR2 is SNEGSKA in the germline V gene (reference sequence).

This clonotype appeared a few times. V gene TRBV19 combines with J gene TRBJ1-6; D is uncertain. CDR3 length: 13 amino acids. Germline-derived CDR1 and CDR2 are LNHDA and SQIVND (reference sequence). Trimming removed 6 bases from V and 9 bases from J, with 12 bases in between. CDR3 nucleotides: TGTGCCAGTAGAGTCGGTGTTCGTTCACCCCTCCACTTT. It encodes CASRVGVRSPLHF.